This TCR beta chain stems from a study of vaccination and CD4 T cells after COVID-19. Study background: The study collected post-vaccine samples a median 72 days after dose two, with a range of 14 to 241. Each control was exposed to a CEFX pool, an HIV-1 Nef pool, or no peptide at all.

Once obtained from cultured CD4+ T cells, the DNA was sequenced using the Oncomine TCR Beta short-read assay. Genomic DNA was drawn out of CD4+ T cells grown in culture. TCRdb re-called the PCR reads through MiXCR, storing one row per CDR3 protein. The sample comprises about 18,000 distinct CDR3 sequences, roughly 60% of which are singletons, and 4% to 6.5% rests with the top ten. As to this clonotype: Its antigen is unidentified.

Treatment reported: approximately 9-day PBMC culture with coronavirus spike peptide pools or control peptides (ViraFEST assay). The germline gives CDR1 DFQATT, CDR2 SNEGSKA (reference sequence). V was trimmed by 4 bases and J by 0 bases, leaving 9 bases between them. The CDR3 runs to 14 residues. The input for sequencing was CD4+ T cells from blood, cultured in vitro, taken after SARS-CoV-2 vaccination. The source of this sequence is a human donor who had recovered from COVID-19. The V and J genes are TRBV20-1 and TRBJ1-4; D remains unclear. Written as DNA, the CDR3 is TGCAGTGCTACCCAAGGGTCAACTAATGAAAAACTGTTTTTT. This sequence encodes CSATQGSTNEKLFF.